A selection of T cell receptor beta chains follows, all from one sample in a study of blood T cell repertoires in COVID-19. TCRdb's table, derived via immunoSEQ multiplex PCR, lists solely in-frame clones and lacks some. This sample has under 95,000 clones, with roughly 80% found just once. Material for sequencing was peripheral blood. Receptors were obtained from a man aged 50 or older with acute or convalescent COVID-19. Each CDR3 is given with its conserved first and last residue. A D gene is named only where the DNA matches it firmly. Only part of the rows carry a size: once, few, many, or a class if the clone is expanded.

CDR3aa: CAISEPNRGRTEAFF
CDR3nt: TGTGCCATCAGTGAGCCAAACAGGGGGCGGACTGAAGCTTTCTTT
abundance: few
d_gene: TRBD1
j_gene: TRBJ1-1
v_gene: TRBV10-3

CDR3aa: CASRSGGQGYGYTF
CDR3nt: TGTGCCAGCAGATCAGGGGGTCAGGGCTATGGCTACACCTTC
abundance: -
d_gene: TRBD1
j_gene: TRBJ1-2
v_gene: TRBV2

CDR3aa: CASSYSVVGTEAFF
CDR3nt: TGTGCCAGCAGTTACTCGGTGGTCGGGACAGAAGCTTTCTTT
abundance: -
d_gene: -
j_gene: TRBJ1-1
v_gene: TRBV6-2/TRBV6-3

CDR3aa: CASSQAGTENEKLFF
CDR3nt: TGCGCCAGCAGCCAGGCCGGGACAGAGAATGAAAAACTGTTTTTT
abundance: once
d_gene: TRBD1
j_gene: TRBJ1-4
v_gene: TRBV4-3

CDR3aa: CATSDRDSEAFF
CDR3nt: TGTGCCACCAGTGATAGGGACAGTGAAGCTTTCTTT
abundance: -
d_gene: TRBD1
j_gene: TRBJ1-1
v_gene: TRBV24-1

CDR3aa: CASSSTRTGYYGYTF
CDR3nt: TGTGCCAGCAGCTCTACCAGGACAGGGTACTATGGCTACACCTTC
abundance: once
d_gene: TRBD1
j_gene: TRBJ1-2
v_gene: TRBV5-6

CDR3aa: CASRPQGISGNTIYF
CDR3nt: TGTGCCAGCAGGCCTCAGGGTATTTCTGGAAACACCATATATTTT
abundance: -
d_gene: -
j_gene: TRBJ1-3
v_gene: TRBV6-5

CDR3aa: CASSQRGGGVTNSPLHF
CDR3nt: TGTGCCAGCAGCCAACGGGGGGGTGGCGTGACTAATTCACCCCTCCACTTT
abundance: -
d_gene: -
j_gene: TRBJ1-6
v_gene: TRBV14

CDR3aa: CASSQDPSLRQGTTNEKLFF
CDR3nt: TGCGCCAGCAGCCAAGACCCATCACTCCGACAGGGGACAACTAATGAAAAACTGTTTTTT
abundance: -
d_gene: TRBD1
j_gene: TRBJ1-4
v_gene: TRBV4-1

CDR3aa: CASSRYTAGNTEAFF
CDR3nt: TGTGCCAGCAGCAGATATACCGCAGGGAACACTGAAGCTTTCTTT
abundance: -
d_gene: -
j_gene: TRBJ1-1
v_gene: TRBV7-9

CDR3aa: CASSYTHTEAFF
CDR3nt: TGTGCCAGCAGCTACACCCACACTGAAGCTTTCTTT
abundance: -
d_gene: -
j_gene: TRBJ1-1
v_gene: TRBV3-1/TRBV3-2

CDR3aa: CASSQVLLAGDTQYF
CDR3nt: TGTGCCAGCAGCCAAGTATTATTAGCGGGAGATACGCAGTATTTT
abundance: -
d_gene: TRBD2
j_gene: TRBJ2-3
v_gene: TRBV3-1/TRBV3-2

CDR3aa: CASSFGTGPTGELFF
CDR3nt: TGCGCCAGCAGCTTCGGGACAGGGCCCACCGGGGAGCTGTTTTTT
abundance: -
d_gene: TRBD1
j_gene: TRBJ2-2
v_gene: TRBV5-1

CDR3aa: CASSLGDRGTNEQYF
CDR3nt: TGTGCCAGCAGCTTGGGGGACAGGGGAACGAACGAGCAGTACTTC
abundance: -
d_gene: TRBD1
j_gene: TRBJ2-7
v_gene: TRBV5-6

CDR3aa: CASSQSGGDNEQFF
CDR3nt: TGCGCCAGCAGCCAGAGCGGGGGGGACAATGAGCAGTTCTTC
abundance: -
d_gene: TRBD2
j_gene: TRBJ2-1
v_gene: TRBV4-3

CDR3aa: CASSLEGQGYGYTF
CDR3nt: TGTGCCAGCAGCCTAGAGGGACAGGGATATGGCTACACCTTC
abundance: -
d_gene: TRBD1
j_gene: TRBJ1-2
v_gene: TRBV28

CDR3aa: CASSGQVANTGELFF
CDR3nt: TGTGCCAGCAGCGGACAGGTAGCGAACACCGGGGAGCTGTTTTTT
abundance: few
d_gene: TRBD1
j_gene: TRBJ2-2
v_gene: TRBV6-5

CDR3aa: CASSLSGRGYNEQFF
CDR3nt: TGTGCCAGTAGTCTTAGCGGGAGAGGGTACAATGAGCAGTTCTTC
abundance: -
d_gene: TRBD2
j_gene: TRBJ2-1
v_gene: TRBV19

CDR3aa: CASSYGTSYGGELFF
CDR3nt: TGTGCCAGCAGTTACGGGACTAGCTACGGCGGGGAGCTGTTTTTT
abundance: -
d_gene: TRBD2
j_gene: TRBJ2-2
v_gene: TRBV6-2/TRBV6-3

CDR3aa: CATSRDSGPNQPQHF
CDR3nt: TGTGCCACCAGCAGAGACTCAGGGCCCAATCAGCCCCAGCATTTT
abundance: -
d_gene: -
j_gene: TRBJ1-5
v_gene: TRBV15

CDR3aa: CASSQDYGREAGYTF
CDR3nt: TGTGCCAGCAGCCAAGATTACGGCAGGGAGGCTGGCTACACCTTC
abundance: few
d_gene: -
j_gene: TRBJ1-2
v_gene: TRBV14

CDR3aa: CASSRGQGSYGYTF
CDR3nt: TGTGCCAGCAGCCGGGGACAGGGGAGCTATGGCTACACCTTC
abundance: once
d_gene: TRBD1
j_gene: TRBJ1-2
v_gene: TRBV3-1/TRBV3-2

CDR3aa: CASSFLLGLEGNIQYF
CDR3nt: TGTGCCAGCAGCTTTCTCCTGGGACTAGAAGGAAACATTCAGTACTTC
abundance: -
d_gene: TRBD2
j_gene: TRBJ2-4
v_gene: TRBV7-8

CDR3aa: CASRNQGTSTDTQYF
CDR3nt: TGTGCCAGCAGAAACCAGGGAACTAGCACAGATACGCAGTATTTT
abundance: -
d_gene: -
j_gene: TRBJ2-3
v_gene: TRBV2

CDR3aa: CASSPGTDYYGYTF
CDR3nt: TGTGCCAGCTCACCTGGGACAGATTACTATGGCTACACCTTC
abundance: -
d_gene: TRBD1
j_gene: TRBJ1-2
v_gene: TRBV18

CDR3aa: CASSRAGYAFF
CDR3nt: TGTGCCAGCAGTCGAGCGGGTTACGCTTTCTTT
abundance: -
d_gene: -
j_gene: TRBJ1-1
v_gene: TRBV6-5

CDR3aa: CASSYIGGTEAFF
CDR3nt: TGTGCCAGCAGTTACATCGGGGGGACTGAAGCTTTCTTT
abundance: -
d_gene: -
j_gene: TRBJ1-1
v_gene: TRBV6-2/TRBV6-3

CDR3aa: CASSVEGDNSPLHF
CDR3nt: TGTGCCAGCAGCGTAGAGGGAGATAATTCACCCCTCCACTTT
abundance: -
d_gene: -
j_gene: TRBJ1-6
v_gene: TRBV9

CDR3aa: CASSSGGAYNEQFF
CDR3nt: TGTGCCAGCAGCTCAGGGGGCGCCTACAATGAGCAGTTCTTC
abundance: once
d_gene: TRBD1
j_gene: TRBJ2-1
v_gene: TRBV7-8

CDR3aa: CASSQDEGQPQHF
CDR3nt: TGCGCCAGCAGCCAAGATGAGGGACAGCCCCAGCATTTT
abundance: -
d_gene: -
j_gene: TRBJ1-5
v_gene: TRBV4-1

CDR3aa: CASSLLTASGDRLTDTQYF
CDR3nt: TGTGCCAGCAGCTTACTTACGGCTAGCGGGGACCGCCTCACAGATACGCAGTATTTT
abundance: once
d_gene: TRBD2
j_gene: TRBJ2-3
v_gene: TRBV7-6

CDR3aa: CASSVEVQGRTQYF
CDR3nt: TGTGCCAGCAGCGTAGAAGTCCAGGGGCGTACGCAGTATTTT
abundance: -
d_gene: -
j_gene: TRBJ2-3
v_gene: TRBV9

CDR3aa: CSVAGTGSRDEPQHF
CDR3nt: TGCAGCGTTGCCGGGACAGGGTCCCGGGACGAACCCCAGCATTTT
abundance: many
d_gene: TRBD1
j_gene: TRBJ1-5
v_gene: TRBV29-1

CDR3aa: CASSLRPGQGSTEAFF
CDR3nt: TGCGCCAGCAGCTTGAGGCCGGGACAGGGGAGCACTGAAGCTTTCTTT
abundance: once
d_gene: TRBD1
j_gene: TRBJ1-1
v_gene: TRBV5-1

CDR3aa: CASSPETENTEAFF
CDR3nt: TGTGCCAGCAGTCCGGAGACGGAGAACACTGAAGCTTTCTTT
abundance: -
d_gene: -
j_gene: TRBJ1-1
v_gene: TRBV28

CDR3aa: CASSSYPGVTEAFF
CDR3nt: TGTGCCAGCAGCTCCTACCCAGGGGTTACTGAAGCTTTCTTT
abundance: once
d_gene: -
j_gene: TRBJ1-1
v_gene: TRBV5-4

CDR3aa: CASSRTMLVGETQYF
CDR3nt: TGTGCCAGCAGCCGAACTATGTTGGTAGGAGAGACCCAGTACTTC
abundance: -
d_gene: -
j_gene: TRBJ2-5
v_gene: TRBV4-2

CDR3aa: CASSDRDRNNEQFF
CDR3nt: TGTGCCAGCAGCGACCGGGACAGAAACAATGAGCAGTTCTTC
abundance: -
d_gene: TRBD1
j_gene: TRBJ2-1
v_gene: TRBV9

CDR3aa: CASSSGGGSIF
CDR3nt: TGTGCCAGCAGCTCGGGGGGCGGTTCGATCTTC
abundance: -
d_gene: -
j_gene: TRBJ2-1
v_gene: TRBV7-9

CDR3aa: CASRLGLATNTGELFF
CDR3nt: TGTGCCAGCAGGCTGGGACTAGCGACGAACACCGGGGAGCTGTTTTTT
abundance: few
d_gene: TRBD2
j_gene: TRBJ2-2
v_gene: TRBV5-5

CDR3aa: CASSQTRHTGELFF
CDR3nt: TGCGCCAGCAGCCAAACTAGACACACCGGGGAGCTGTTTTTT
abundance: -
d_gene: -
j_gene: TRBJ2-2
v_gene: TRBV4-3

CDR3aa: CASSWDRGLNTDTQYF
CDR3nt: TGTGCCAGCAGTTGGGACAGGGGGCTTAACACAGATACGCAGTATTTT
abundance: -
d_gene: TRBD1
j_gene: TRBJ2-3
v_gene: TRBV5-6

CDR3aa: CASSQDHGGSNGHTF
CDR3nt: TGTGCCAGCAGCCAAGATCACGGTGGGAGTAATGGCCACACCTTC
abundance: -
d_gene: -
j_gene: TRBJ1-2
v_gene: TRBV14

CDR3aa: CASRTTVNTEAFF
CDR3nt: TGTGCCAGCAGGACGACAGTGAACACTGAAGCTTTCTTT
abundance: -
d_gene: -
j_gene: TRBJ1-1
v_gene: TRBV12-3/TRBV12-4

CDR3aa: CASSLEGGNQPQHF
CDR3nt: TGCGCCAGCAGCTTGGAAGGAGGCAATCAGCCCCAGCATTTT
abundance: few
d_gene: -
j_gene: TRBJ1-5
v_gene: TRBV5-1